This T cell receptor (beta chain) was documented in a study of blood T cell repertoires in COVID-19. Looked up from germline, CDR1 is SEHNR and CDR2 is FQNEAQ (reference sequence). The CDR3 is made up of 13 amino acids. V lost 5 bases and J 0 bases, leaving 8 bases between the germline ends. Some clones are missing from TCRdb's copy, which holds only in-frame ones; the method was immunoSEQ multiplex PCR. Here the sample spans under 250,000 clones, less than 90% being singletons. The chain combines TRBV7-9 with TRBJ2-7; D might be TRBD2 (6 bases). What was sequenced was peripheral blood. This receptor was taken from a middle-aged man with acute or convalescent COVID-19. In DNA form, the CDR3 reads TGTGCCAGCAGCCGTAGCGGCTCCTACGAGCAGTACTTC. Translating gives CASSRSGSYEQYF.